One sample yielded the 10 T cell receptor beta chains listed below, sequenced in a study of low-dose radiotherapy and immunotherapy resistance in tumors. A constant-region primer paired with the V-primer adapter amplified TCRs over about 19 PCR cycles. MiXCR, run by TCRdb on the reads, gives a single entry per CDR3 protein. The sample has tens of thousands of distinct CDR3 sequences; roughly 12% are singletons. The time point is: before trial treatment. The material sequenced was PBMCs, taken before treatment. All receptors come from a female donor with ovarian cancer.

Many counts were recorded for this clonotype. The rearrangement links TRBV24-1 to TRBJ2-7; TRBD1 or TRBD2 may be the D gene (6 bases each). The germline gives CDR1 KGHDR, CDR2 SFDVKD. Trimming stripped 4 bases from V and 4 bases from J, with 10 bases between. There are 13 residues in the CDR3. The CDR3 reads CATSDGGGYEQYF. The CDR3 DNA sequence: TGTGCCACCAGTGACGGAGGGGGTTACGAGCAGTACTTC.

J is TRBJ2-7 and V is TRBV2; D is perhaps TRBD1 (5 bases). Between the trimmed V and J ends, which lost 6 bases and 3 bases, there was a span of 12 bases. The CDR3 has 13 amino acids. Germline assignment: CDR1 SNHLY and CDR2 FYNNEI. The CDR3 DNA is TGTGCCAGCAGCGGAATAGACAGCTACGAGCAGTACTTC. Protein product: CASSGIDSYEQYF. Full variable domain (outside the CDR3, taken from reference TRBV2 and TRBJ2-7): EPEVTQTPSHQVTQMGQEVILRCVPISNHLYFYWYRQILGQKVEFLVSFYNNEISEKSEIFDDQFSVERPDGSNFTLKIRSTKLEDSAMYFCASSGIDSYEQYFGPGTRLTVT.

There are many counts of this clonotype. The chain has TRBV7-8 and TRBJ2-3; D call uncertain. Germline V gives CDR1 SGHVS, CDR2 FQNEAQ. Trimming pared 5 bases from V and 4 bases from J, leaving 13 bases between. The CDR3 contains 14 residues. The CDR3 loop is CASSLRSGSDTQYF. The CDR3 region has the DNA TGTGCCAGCAGCCTTCGGTCAGGCTCAGATACGCAGTATTTT.

This clonotype was seen ten or more times. The chain uses TRBV6-1 and TRBJ2-5; TRBD2 might be the D (7 bases). The germline gives CDR1 MNHNS, CDR2 SASEGT. The CDR3 spans 17 residues. The V and J ends lost 0 bases and 1 base respectively, with 15 bases between them. The CDR3 DNA is TGTGCCAGCAGTGAAGCGCTTCAGGGGAGGGTCCAAGAGACCCAGTACTTC. As protein: CASSEALQGRVQETQYF.

In this sample, this clonotype turned up many times. The chain carries TRBV24-1 and TRBJ2-7; tentative D call: TRBD2 (6 bases). The CDR3 extends over 15 amino acids. V shed 2 bases and J shed 3 bases, with 13 bases lying between them. CDR1 KGHDR and CDR2 SFDVKD come from the germline V gene. The CDR3: CATSDSAGGIYEQYF. The CDR3 DNA reads TGTGCCACCAGTGATTCGGCAGGCGGGATCTACGAGCAGTACTTC.

This clonotype was counted many times. The chain has TRBV12-3 or TRBV12-4 and TRBJ1-4; 11 nucleotides line up with TRBD1. The CDR3 length is 15 residues. The trim removed 6 bases at V and 7 bases at J, leaving 7 bases unmatched. The CDR3 sequence: CASRAQDRGREKLFF. The CDR3 nucleotides read TGTGCCAGCAGGGCCCAGGACAGGGGGCGTGAAAAACTGTTTTTT.

The chain has TRBV2 and TRBJ2-3; 8 bases map to TRBD2. Germline-derived CDR1 and CDR2 are SNHLY and FYNNEI. The ends lost 3 bases at V and 1 base at J; junction bases unmatched: 3. CDR3 length equals 15 residues. CDR3 sequence: CASSEAGGGTDTQYF. For the CDR3, the DNA is TGTGCCAGCAGTGAGGCGGGAGGAGGCACAGATACGCAGTATTTT.

This clonotype was counted ten times or more. A junction boundary mismatches the germline segment, possibly from a read error. This rearrangement joins TRBV2 to TRBJ1-3; D gene ambiguous. The V gene's germline CDR1 is SNHLY and CDR2 FYNNEI. The CDR3 is 12 residues long. The DNA of the CDR3 is TGTGCCTGCAGGCTCAGTGGAAACACCATATATTTT. Its protein is CACRLSGNTIYF.

The chain links TRBV20-1 to TRBJ1-5, with D unresolved. This CDR3 is built from 17 residues. CDR1 is DFQATT and CDR2 is SNEGSKA in the germline V gene (reference sequence). V lost 2 bases and J 2 bases, leaving 19 bases between the germline ends. This CDR3 is CSARSVDKVGGNQPQHF. The CDR3, as DNA: TGCAGTGCTAGATCTGTTGATAAGGTCGGCGGCAATCAGCCCCAGCATTTT.

This clonotype showed up many times. The chain links TRBV2 to TRBJ2-2; a weak D match, TRBD1 (5 bases). V was shortened by 6 bases and J by 2 bases, with 22 bases between the two germline ends. Looked up from germline, CDR1 is SNHLY and CDR2 is FYNNEI. The CDR3 totals 18 residues. CDR3 coding DNA: TGTGCCAGCAGCAATGGGGCGACAGACGCGGCCAACACCGGGGAGCTGTTTTTT. It is translated as CASSNGATDAANTGELFF.